Presented here are 25 T cell receptor beta chains from one specimen sequenced in a study of PD-1 blockade in classical Hodgkin lymphoma. TCRdb's copy holds only in-frame clones and misses some; the assay was immunoSEQ multiplex PCR. This table has approximately 100,000 clones, more than 85% appearing once. Every patient had relapsed following autologous stem cell transplantation, and cohorts differed in brentuximab vedotin exposure. The starting material was peripheral blood mononuclear cells (PBMCs), obtained before the second cycle of nivolumab. The origin of the receptors is a human donor with classical Hodgkin lymphoma.

V gene TRBV10-1 combines with J gene TRBJ1-4; possibly TRBD1 for D (6 bases). This CDR3 is 15 amino acids long. Trimming removed 6 bases at V and 0 bases at J, with 11 bases between. Germline values: CDR1 WNHNN, CDR2 SYGVQD (reference sequence). CDR3 amino acids: CASSRGQSTNEKLFF. The CDR3 DNA sequence: TGCGCCAGCAGCCGAGGACAGTCAACTAATGAAAAACTGTTTTTT.

The CDR3 DNA follows: TGTGCCACCAGCTACCACAGGGAATCTCCGTACTTC. Amino acid sequence: CATSYHRESPYF. The rearrangement links TRBV15 to TRBJ2-7; maybe TRBD1 (6 bases). The CDR3 length is 12 residues. The V gene's germline CDR1 is LNHNV and CDR2 YYDKDF (reference sequence). V gave up 5 bases and J gave up 12 bases, with 17 bases separating them.

This chain links TRBV7-6 with TRBJ2-2; no firm D call. This CDR3 is built from 12 residues. Germline V gene data show CDR1 as SGHVS and CDR2 as FNYEAQ. Trimming removed 5 bases from V and 8 bases from J, with 9 bases in between. The CDR3 DNA sequence: TGTGCCAGCAGCAAAATAGTTGGGGAGCTGTTTTTT. As protein: CASSKIVGELFF.

This clone has just one count. This CDR3 reads CASSLLQGSNYEQYF. The DNA for the CDR3 is TGCGCCAGCAGCTTGCTACAGGGAAGTAACTACGAGCAGTACTTC. The chain employs TRBV5-1 and TRBJ2-7, with D tentatively TRBD1 (6 bases). CDR1 and CDR2 from the germline V gene are SGHRS and YFSETQ. Trimming removed 1 base at V and 3 bases at J, with 14 bases between. The CDR3 runs to 15 residues.

This clone was recorded only once. The V and J genes are TRBV19 and TRBJ2-2; tentatively, D is TRBD1 or TRBD2 (5 bases each). CDR3 size: 16 residues. The germline V gene encodes CDR1 LNHDA and CDR2 SQIVND (reference sequence). Trimming stripped 9 bases from V and 1 base from J, with 18 bases between. For the CDR3, the DNA is TGTGCCAGCAGACCCGGGGTAGGGGTGAACACCGGGGAGCTGTTTTTT. Amino acids: CASRPGVGVNTGELFF.

This sequence joins TRBV7-2 and TRBJ2-5; no reliable D call. Germline V CDR1 and CDR2: SGHTA, FQGNSA. The CDR3 covers 15 residues. Trimming pared 0 bases from V and 2 bases from J, leaving 10 bases between. CDR3 nucleotides: TGTGCCAGCAGCTTAGCGAAGGGTCTTCAAGAGACCCAGTACTTC. It encodes CASSLAKGLQETQYF.

This sequence joins TRBV27 and TRBJ1-1, with D perhaps matching TRBD1 (5 bases). The CDR3 length is 13 residues. V gave up 7 bases and J gave up 0 bases, with 9 bases separating them. Germline loops: CDR1 MNHEY, CDR2 SMNVEV (reference sequence). CDR3 nucleotides: TGTGCCAGCAAGACAGTCATGAACACTGAAGCTTTCTTT. Amino acids: CASKTVMNTEAFF.

The gene calls are TRBV11-2 and TRBJ1-5; D is undetermined. The CDR3 extends over 15 amino acids. The V end was cut by 1 base, the J end by 3 bases, with 10 bases between. The germline gives CDR1 SGHAT, CDR2 FQNNGV. The CDR3 sequence is CASSLGALPNQPQHF. The DNA of the CDR3 is TGTGCCAGCAGCTTAGGGGCCCTCCCCAATCAGCCCCAGCATTTT.

Here the CDR3 DNA reads TGTGCCAGCAGCCCGGACAGGGGCGCCTATGGCTACACCTTC. Protein product: CASSPDRGAYGYTF. The rearrangement links TRBV5-6 to TRBJ1-2; TRBD1 matches 9 bases. Germline assignment: CDR1 SGHDT and CDR2 YYEEEE. The V segment lost 4 bases and the J segment 4 bases; nucleotides outside the gene matches: 5. The CDR3 loop spans 14 amino acids.

This clone occurred once. The chain recombines TRBV7-2 with TRBJ2-7, with D unresolved. This CDR3 contains 18 residues. Germline V gene lookup returns CDR1 SGHTA and CDR2 FQGNSA. Trimming took 10 bases from V and 2 from J, leaving 30 bases between them. CDR3 nucleotide sequence: TGTGCCACCGCAACAGTGGGGTTGTACGAAAAAAGACCCTACGAGCAGTACTTC. Protein product: CATATVGLYEKRPYEQYF. Variable domain in full (rest from reference TRBV7-2 and TRBJ2-7): GAGVSQSPSNKVTEKGKDVELRCDPISGHTALYWYRQSLGQGLEFLIYFQGNSAPDKSGLPSDRFSAERTGGSVSTLTIQRTQQEDSAVYLCATATVGLYEKRPYEQYFGPGTRLTVT.

V usage is TRBV7-3 and J usage is TRBJ2-2; D gene unclear. The CDR3 loop spans 13 amino acids. Deletions cut 3 bases from V and 6 bases from J, with 8 bases between. Germline values: CDR1 SGHTA, CDR2 FQGTGA. CDR3 sequence (DNA): TGTGCCAGCAGCTTGGGTTGGGCCGGGGAGCTGTTTTTT. It encodes CASSLGWAGELFF. Complete variable domain (other parts from reference TRBV7-3 and TRBJ2-2): GAGVSQTPSNKVTEKGKYVELRCDPISGHTALYWYRQSLGQGPEFLIYFQGTGAADDSGLPNDRFFAVRPEGSVSTLKIQRTERGDSAVYLCASSLGWAGELFFGEGSRLTVL.

This chain links TRBV7-3 with TRBJ1-2; possible D gene TRBD1, 5 bases. Germline V gene data show CDR1 as SGHTA and CDR2 as FQGTGA. This CDR3 has 12 amino acids. V shed 2 bases and J shed 8 bases, with 9 bases lying between them. CDR3 amino acids: CASSLGREGYTF. CDR3 in DNA: TGTGCCAGCAGCTTAGGCAGGGAGGGCTACACCTTC.

This chain connects TRBV5-1 to TRBJ1-6; the match to TRBD1 covers 7 bases. V shed 4 bases, J shed 8 bases, and the junction held 9 bases outside the gene matches. The V gene's germline CDR1 is SGHRS and CDR2 YFSETQ. The CDR3 spans 15 residues. In DNA, the CDR3 is TGCGCCAGCAGCCCAAACAGGGGATGGGATTCACCCCTCCACTTT. Amino acid sequence: CASSPNRGWDSPLHF.

The J gene is TRBJ2-5, the V gene TRBV6-6; D gene uncertain. Trimming removed 5 bases from V and 3 bases from J, with 4 bases in between. This CDR3 has 11 residues. Germline lookup yields CDR1 MNHNY and CDR2 SVGAGI (reference sequence). The CDR3 DNA is TGTGCCAGCAGTAGAGAAGAGACCCAGTACTTC. Amino acids: CASSREETQYF.

The chain employs TRBV28 and TRBJ1-4, with 12 bases lining up with TRBD1. The germline V gene encodes CDR1 MDHEN and CDR2 SYDVKM. V dropped 5 bases and J dropped 8; count of bases not matched to a gene: 12. This CDR3 region has 17 residues. In DNA, the CDR3 is TGTGCCAGCAGTCGCCCGGGACAGGGGGCGAGGAAAGAAAAACTGTTTTTT. Translating it yields CASSRPGQGARKEKLFF.

V gene TRBV15 combines with J gene TRBJ2-5; 9 nucleotides line up with TRBD2. This CDR3 has 15 amino acids. Germline trimming cut 0 bases from V and 5 bases from J; bases unmatched to any gene: 4. In germline, CDR1 is LNHNV, CDR2 YYDKDF (reference sequence). Written as DNA, the CDR3 is TGTGCCACCAGCAGAGAGCCTAGCGGGGCCGAGACCCAGTACTTC. Translating it yields CATSREPSGAETQYF.

As for this clone: The same CDR3 is also encoded by other DNA sequences in this sample. The rearrangement uses TRBV28 and TRBJ1-2; possible D gene TRBD1, 6 bases. The CDR3 sequence is 15 residues long. CDR1 and CDR2 from the germline V gene are MDHEN and SYDVKM. Trimming stripped 5 bases from V and 4 bases from J, with 17 bases between. The chain's CDR3 is CASSPALGGAYGYTF. CDR3 nucleotide sequence: TGTGCCAGCAGTCCCGCGCTGGGGGGCGCCTATGGCTACACCTTC.

The DNA for the CDR3 is TGTGCCAGCAGCAACAGGGAGGGAAGCACTGAAGCTTTCTTT. This translates into CASSNREGSTEAFF. The chain couples TRBV7-2 to TRBJ1-1, with D possibly being TRBD1 (6 bases). CDR1 SGHTA and CDR2 FQGNSA come from the germline V gene. The CDR3 contains 14 residues. The V gene lost 5 bases and the J gene lost 4 bases, with 14 bases spanning the gap. Together with reference TRBV7-2 and TRBJ1-1, the CDR3 gives the full variable domain: GAGVSQSPSNKVTEKGKDVELRCDPISGHTALYWYRQSLGQGLEFLIYFQGNSAPDKSGLPSDRFSAERTGGSVSTLTIQRTQQEDSAVYLCASSNREGSTEAFFGQGTRLTVV.

The genes are TRBV6-5 and TRBJ2-3; D is ambiguous. The CDR3 sequence is 15 residues long. The germline CDR1 and CDR2 sequences are MNHEY and SVGAGI. V was shortened by 0 bases and J by 4 bases, with 11 bases between the two germline ends. The chain's CDR3 is CASSYSIGQADTQYF. Written as DNA, the CDR3 is TGTGCCAGCAGTTACTCGATAGGGCAGGCAGATACGCAGTATTTT.

The chain links TRBV5-1 to TRBJ2-7; 12 positions agree with TRBD1. Trimming cost V 0 bases and J 6 bases; bases outside gene matches: 7. The CDR3 contains 16 residues. Germline V gives CDR1 SGHRS, CDR2 YFSETQ. CDR3 region: CASSLARDRGLGEQYF. DNA of the CDR3: TGCGCCAGCAGCTTGGCCCGGGACAGGGGGCTGGGCGAGCAGTACTTC.

This clone has only a few counts. V usage is TRBV2 and J usage is TRBJ2-3, with TRBD2 matching 10 bases. The germline V gene has CDR1 SNHLY and CDR2 FYNNEI. V lost 7 bases, J lost 4 bases, and 11 bases stayed unmatched. This CDR3 spans 16 amino acids. CDR3 nucleotide sequence: TGTGCCAGCACCTATTCGAGTAGCGGGGGGCCAGATACGCAGTATTTT. Encoded protein: CASTYSSSGGPDTQYF.

The chain uses TRBV9 and TRBJ2-1; tentatively, D is TRBD1 (6 bases). V was clipped by 3 bases and J by 5 bases, with 21 bases between them. Germline lookup yields CDR1 SGDLS and CDR2 YYNGEE. This CDR3 is built from 17 residues. The CDR3 sequence is CASSGQTTGFVNNEQFF. The CDR3 nucleotides read TGTGCCAGCAGCGGGCAGACAACAGGGTTCGTTAACAATGAGCAGTTCTTC.

J is TRBJ1-6 and V is TRBV5-1; D is undetermined. The V and J ends lost 1 base and 7 bases respectively, with 12 bases between them. This CDR3 region has 15 residues. Germline V gene data show CDR1 as SGHRS and CDR2 as YFSETQ. The CDR3 nucleotides are TGCGCCAGCAGCTTGCTTTGGGCCACGAATTCACCCCTCCACTTT. Translated, it gives CASSLLWATNSPLHF.

The gene calls are TRBV19 and TRBJ1-1; perhaps TRBD1 as D (5 bases). The CDR3 runs 14 residues. Germline CDR1 LNHDA, CDR2 SQIVND (reference sequence). V lost 0 bases to trimming and J lost 4 bases, with 9 bases between them. CDR3 in DNA: TGTGCCAGTAGTATAGAGGGGCGGCGCACTGAAGCTTTCTTT. Translation: CASSIEGRRTEAFF.

The chain uses TRBV5-6 and TRBJ2-1; 9 nucleotides line up with TRBD1. CDR1 and CDR2 (germline): SGHDT, YYEEEE. After removal of 5 bases from V and 9 bases from J, the junction contained 6 bases not matched to a gene. This CDR3 is 13 amino acids long. The CDR3 DNA sequence: TGTGCCAGCAGGCAACAGGGGGCACGTGAGCAGTTCTTC. It yields the protein CASRQQGAREQFF.